These 26 T cell receptor beta chains were all obtained from the same sample, sequenced in a study of blood T cells in healthy people across ages (dated by TCRdb to about 2015). The library relied on 5' RACE. This sample was sequenced with an Illumina HiSeq 2500. A second roughly 6 to 11 cycle PCR used a sample-barcoded 5' primer and a J-beta primer mix. TCRdb applied fastp at Q25 and MiXCR to the public reads, then kept only in-frame beta chains. Each entry merges the rows of one CDR3 protein and shows their most common DNA and genes. Here the sample has 1.2 million to 1.5 million distinct CDR3 sequences; approximately 59% occur a single time. Approximately 7% of the sample comes from the top ten. The specimen sequenced was blood. The receptors shown here come from a man aged 18 to 30 in good health.

The genes are TRBV13 and TRBJ2-7, with unresolved D. V was cut by 0 bases and J by 3 bases, with 15 bases left in between. Germline V lookup: CDR1 PRHDT, CDR2 FYEKMQ (reference sequence). The CDR3 has 16 amino acids. The chain's CDR3 is CASSLGTSRGDYEQYF. The CDR3 DNA follows: TGTGCCAGCAGCTTAGGAACCAGCCGTGGTGACTACGAGCAGTACTTC.

The count of this clonotype is one. The V and J genes are TRBV4-2 and TRBJ2-1; D unclear. The CDR3 runs to 13 residues. Looked up from germline, CDR1 is LGHNA and CDR2 is YNFKEQ. Trimming took off 2 bases at V and 9 bases at J, with 11 bases between the two ends. The CDR3 sequence is CASSQLPSSEQFF. For the CDR3, the DNA is TGTGCCAGCAGCCAACTCCCTTCCAGTGAGCAGTTCTTC.

The chain is built from TRBV6-2 or TRBV6-3 and TRBJ2-3; the match to TRBD2 covers 8 bases. V gave up 7 bases and J gave up 4 bases; unmatched junction bases: 10. The CDR3 is 15 amino acids. CDR1 is MNHEY, CDR2 SVGEGT, per germline. DNA for the CDR3: TGTGCCAGCAATCCAAGCGGGGGTCGCTCAGATACGCAGTATTTT. Translation: CASNPSGGRSDTQYF.

This clonotype was observed a few times. The genes are TRBV15 and TRBJ1-5; D uncertain. Germline CDR1 is LNHNV and CDR2 is YYDKDF (reference sequence). Trimming removed 1 base from V and 3 bases from J, with 7 bases in between. The CDR3 is 14 residues long. The CDR3, as DNA: TGTGCCACCAGCAGAGGCCGAAACAATCAGCCCCAGCATTTT. This gives the protein CATSRGRNNQPQHF.

The gene calls are TRBV20-1 and TRBJ2-5, with D possibly matching TRBD1 (5 bases). The J call is doubtful: the DNA matches TRBJ2-7 better. This CDR3 spans 14 amino acids. Germline values: CDR1 DFQATT, CDR2 SNEGSKA (reference sequence). The CDR3 DNA is TGCAGTGCTAGAGCGCAGGGTAAGGTGGACGAGCAGTACTTC. Translated, it gives CSARAQGKVDEQYF.

This clonotype was seen more than once but under ten times. The chain has TRBV7-9 and TRBJ2-5; tentative D call: TRBD1 (5 bases). The germline V gene encodes CDR1 SEHNR and CDR2 FQNEAQ (reference sequence). The ends were cut back, 8 bases at V and 3 bases at J, with 13 bases in the middle. This CDR3 contains 13 residues. In DNA, the CDR3 is TGTGCCAGCCTTCTGGGCAGGGAAGAGACCCAGTACTTC. It specifies CASLLGREETQYF.

This sequence joins TRBV3-1 and TRBJ1-2, with D perhaps matching TRBD1 (5 bases). Germline V gene data show CDR1 as LGHDT and CDR2 as YNNKEL (reference sequence). The CDR3 has 15 residues. V was trimmed by 1 base and J by 8 bases, leaving 17 bases between them. CDR3 amino acids: CASSQGDLPPGGYTF. For the CDR3, the DNA is TGTGCCAGCAGCCAAGGGGACCTACCACCCGGAGGCTACACCTTC.

The genes are TRBV5-8 and TRBJ1-5; D might be TRBD1 (6 bases). V lost 4 bases to trimming and J lost 3 bases, with 14 bases between them. This CDR3 contains 15 residues. Germline V gene sequence: CDR1 SGHTS, CDR2 YDEGEE. Here the CDR3 DNA reads TGTGCCAGCAGCACCTTCAGGGACAACAATCAGCCCCAGCATTTT. Translated, it gives CASSTFRDNNQPQHF.

The chain joins TRBV12-3 or TRBV12-4 to TRBJ2-5, with TRBD2 matching 7 bases. The CDR3 extends over 16 amino acids. The junction had 10 bases not matched to a gene; V was cut back by 3 bases and J by 3 bases. CDR3 amino acids: CASSLRSGMGKETQYF. The CDR3, as DNA: TGTGCCAGCAGTTTGCGGAGCGGGATGGGCAAAGAGACCCAGTACTTC.

This clonotype was seen a handful of times. The CDR3, as DNA: TGTGCCAGCAGCCCCAAAGGGCCCGAGACCCAGTACTTC. Its translation: CASSPKGPETQYF. The genes are TRBV7-9 and TRBJ2-5; D is undetermined. This CDR3 is 13 amino acids long. V lost 5 bases and J 5 bases, leaving 12 bases between the germline ends. The V gene's germline CDR1 is SEHNR and CDR2 FQNEAQ (reference sequence).

The CDR3 protein is CATQGRLAGYNEQFF. The CDR3 DNA reads as TGTGCCACCCAGGGAAGACTAGCGGGGTACAATGAGCAGTTCTTC. The chain uses TRBV6-2 or TRBV6-3 and TRBJ2-1; 11 bases fit TRBD2. This CDR3 has 15 amino acids. Germline-derived CDR1 and CDR2 are MNHEY and SVGEGT. The V gene end was trimmed by 10 bases and the J gene end by 4 bases; junction bases not matched to a gene: 9.

DNA of the CDR3: TGTGCCAGCTCCCACGGACAGGGGGCCGAGCAGTACTTC. Its translation: CASSHGQGAEQYF. This chain joins TRBV27 and TRBJ2-7; 11 nucleotides match TRBD1. CDR1 MNHEY and CDR2 SMNVEV come from the germline V gene (reference sequence). The CDR3 is made up of 13 amino acids. V dropped 8 bases and J dropped 6; count of bases not matched to a gene: 6.

The chain joins TRBV5-1 to TRBJ1-4, with D unclear. V lost 4 bases, J lost 2 bases, and 15 bases lay in between. Germline values: CDR1 SGHRS, CDR2 YFSETQ. This CDR3 is built from 16 residues. DNA of the CDR3: TGCGCCAGCAGCGCACAACCCGGGCAGACTAATGAAAAACTGTTTTTT. Translation gives CASSAQPGQTNEKLFF. The variable domain in full, with the rest retrieved from reference TRBV5-1 and TRBJ1-4, is KAGVTQTPRYLIKTRGQQVTLSCSPISGHRSVSWYQQTPGQGLQFLFEYFSETQRNKGNFPGRFSGRQFSNSRSEMNVSTLELGDSALYLCASSAQPGQTNEKLFFGSGTQLSVL.

This sequence joins TRBV6-1 and TRBJ1-1; D is unclear. Germline V gene sequence: CDR1 MNHNS, CDR2 SASEGT. The V gene lost 6 bases and the J gene lost 1 base, with 12 bases spanning the gap. This CDR3 region has 14 residues. The CDR3 sequence: CASRAAPRNTEAFF. The CDR3 coding sequence is TGTGCCAGCAGAGCCGCGCCCAGGAACACTGAAGCTTTCTTT.

This clonotype was seen only once. CDR3 region: CASRKGSLPSYEQYF. The CDR3 DNA reads TGTGCCAGCAGAAAAGGTAGTTTGCCCTCCTACGAGCAGTACTTC. The chain links TRBV5-6 to TRBJ2-7; no reliable D call. The CDR3 has 15 residues. Trimming removed 5 bases at V and 0 bases at J, with 15 bases between. Per the germline V gene, CDR1 is SGHDT and CDR2 is YYEEEE.

V and J are TRBV9 and TRBJ2-1; 8 bases are a match to TRBD2. V shed 2 bases and J 7 bases; nucleotides not matched to a gene: 8. The CDR3 length is 15 residues. Germline-derived CDR1 and CDR2 are SGDLS and YYNGEE. CDR3 loop: CASSVFGTRSNEQFF. CDR3 nucleotides: TGTGCCAGCAGCGTTTTCGGGACTAGATCAAATGAGCAGTTCTTC.

The rearrangement links TRBV6-1 to TRBJ1-2, with no clear D. Between the trimmed V and J ends, which lost 3 bases and 9 bases, there was a span of 23 bases. The CDR3 loop spans 16 amino acids. In germline, CDR1 is MNHNS, CDR2 SASEGT. This CDR3 reads CASSEDGLRIGYCYTF. The CDR3, as DNA: TGTGCCAGCAGTGAGGATGGACTCAGGATAGGGTATTGCTACACCTTC.

This sequence joins TRBV24-1 and TRBJ2-6; TRBD2 matches at 8 bases. The V and J ends lost 3 bases and 1 base, in that order; junction bases with no gene match: 10. Germline loops: CDR1 KGHDR, CDR2 SFDVKD. CDR3 length: 19 amino acids. The CDR3 sequence is CATSDILPAGVSGANVLTF. The CDR3 DNA reads as TGTGCCACCAGTGATATTCTCCCAGCGGGGGTGTCTGGGGCCAACGTCCTGACTTTC.

V gene TRBV27 combines with J gene TRBJ2-4; tentatively, D is TRBD2 (5 bases). The J call may be wrong; the DNA end is better matched by TRBJ2-7. The CDR3 contains 13 residues. Germline values: CDR1 MNHEY, CDR2 SMNVEV (reference sequence). The DNA of the CDR3 is TGTGCCAGCAGTTCAACAGCGGCCGGCGAGCAGTACTTC. Translating gives CASSSTAAGEQYF.

This chain connects TRBV5-1 to TRBJ2-3; 9 nucleotides line up with TRBD2. The trim removed 4 bases at V and 2 bases at J, leaving 8 bases unmatched. Germline-derived CDR1 and CDR2 are SGHRS and YFSETQ. The CDR3 contains 16 residues. The CDR3 sequence is CASSLRLAGNTDTQYF. For the CDR3, the DNA is TGCGCCAGCAGCCTCCGTCTAGCGGGAAACACAGATACGCAGTATTTT.

V usage is TRBV7-9 and J usage is TRBJ2-7; the D gene is possibly TRBD1 (5 bases). V lost 7 bases to trimming and J lost 0 bases, with 10 bases between them. The CDR3 loop spans 13 amino acids. Germline CDR1 reads SEHNR; CDR2 reads FQNEAQ (reference sequence). The CDR3 spells CASKADTSYEQYF. The CDR3 nucleotides are TGTGCCAGCAAGGCGGACACCTCCTACGAGCAGTACTTC.

This sequence joins TRBV4-3 and TRBJ2-7; 9 positions agree with TRBD1. This CDR3 is 16 amino acids long. Germline V lookup: CDR1 LGHNA, CDR2 YSLEER. The V and J ends lost 2 bases and 4 bases, in that order; junction bases with no gene match: 9. DNA for the CDR3: TGCGCCAGCAGCCAATCCCCGGGACAGGGATATTACGAGCAGTACTTC. Encoded protein: CASSQSPGQGYYEQYF.

This clonotype was picked up a small number of times. V gene TRBV4-2 combines with J gene TRBJ1-2; D perhaps matches TRBD1 (5 bases). V was trimmed by 2 bases and J by 8 bases, leaving 18 bases between them. The CDR3 contains 15 residues. The germline V gene encodes CDR1 LGHNA and CDR2 YNFKEQ. The CDR3 loop reads CASSQRAGTVSGYTF. CDR3 bases: TGTGCCAGCAGCCAAAGGGCCGGGACGGTCTCCGGCTACACCTTC.

J is TRBJ2-5 and V is TRBV7-2; 7 nucleotides align to TRBD2. Germline V gene data show CDR1 as SGHTA and CDR2 as FQGNSA. CDR3 size: 14 residues. Unmatched junction bases numbered 5, after V lost 3 bases and J lost 4 bases. The CDR3 DNA reads TGTGCCAGCAGCTTGCTAGCGGCCTCAGAGACCCAGTACTTC. This gives the protein CASSLLAASETQYF.

This clonotype was detected a few times. The V gene is TRBV6-2 or TRBV6-3, the J gene TRBJ2-1; 8 positions match TRBD2. CDR1 is MNHEY, CDR2 SVGEGT, per germline. The CDR3 contains 13 residues. V was pared by 2 bases and J by 7 bases, with 1 base of the junction left unmatched. CDR3 residues: CASSYGTRNEQFF. CDR3 in DNA: TGTGCCAGCAGTTACGGGACTAGGAATGAGCAGTTCTTC.

CDR3 in amino acids: CASSLQRYTDTQYF. The DNA of the CDR3 is TGTGCCAGCAGCTTACAGCGGTACACAGATACGCAGTATTTT. The chain joins TRBV7-2 to TRBJ2-3, with TRBD2 as a possible D gene (5 bases). Between the trimmed V and J ends, which lost 2 bases and 2 bases, there was a span of 8 bases. This CDR3 has 14 amino acids. CDR1 and CDR2 (germline): SGHTA, FQGNSA.